Presented here are 17 T cell receptor beta chains from one specimen sequenced in a study of T cells after yellow fever vaccination. Each CDR3 protein gets one entry after TCRdb re-called the 5' RACE reads with MiXCR. The sample consists of 450,000 to 650,000 distinct CDR3 sequences, about a fifth of them appearing once. This specimen was PBMCs, taken roughly 23 days after the first yellow fever vaccination. These receptors all stem from a man in his late teens or twenties who received the YFV17D yellow fever vaccine.

This clonotype was found a few times. The chain joins TRBV4-3 to TRBJ1-1; TRBD1 might be the D (6 bases). The CDR3 is made up of 15 amino acids. Germline V gives CDR1 LGHNA, CDR2 YSLEER. The V gene lost 1 base and the J gene lost 4 bases, with 13 bases spanning the gap. The CDR3 reads CASSQGWGAVTEAFF. Here the CDR3 DNA reads TGCGCCAGCAGCCAAGGATGGGGGGCTGTCACTGAAGCTTTCTTT.

The chain couples TRBV5-1 to TRBJ2-2; tentatively, D is TRBD1 (5 bases). Germline CDR1 is SGHRS and CDR2 is YFSETQ. The CDR3 length is 14 residues. Trimming removed 4 bases from V and 8 bases from J, with 15 bases in between. The CDR3 reads CASSLTGFSGELFF. The CDR3 nucleotides read TGCGCCAGCAGCCTCACAGGATTTAGTGGGGAGCTGTTTTTT.

This clonotype has a count of ten or more. The chain links TRBV28 to TRBJ1-4; the match to TRBD1 covers 8 bases. Germline V gene sequence: CDR1 MDHEN, CDR2 SYDVKM. CDR3 length equals 15 residues. The V and J ends lost 5 bases and 0 bases, in that order; junction bases with no gene match: 2. The CDR3 loop reads CASSPTGATNEKLFF. In nucleotides, the CDR3 is TGTGCCAGCAGTCCGACAGGGGCAACTAATGAAAAACTGTTTTTT.

The chain uses TRBV4-2 and TRBJ1-1; tentative D call: TRBD1 (6 bases). Germline values: CDR1 LGHNA, CDR2 YNFKEQ. V lost 2 bases and J lost 3, with 19 bases in between. The CDR3 extends over 17 amino acids. This chain's CDR3 is CASSQFARQAAYTEAFF. The CDR3 region has the DNA TGTGCCAGCAGCCAATTTGCCCGACAGGCCGCGTACACTGAAGCTTTCTTT.

This clonotype came up a few times. The chain uses TRBV5-5 and TRBJ2-7, with D unclear. The CDR3 loop spans 13 amino acids. Trimming left V 4 bases short and J 0 bases short, with 8 bases between. Germline-derived CDR1 and CDR2 are SGHKS and YYEKEE (reference sequence). The CDR3, as DNA: TGTGCCAGCAGCCTCAAGGGCTCCTACGAGCAGTACGTC. Its translation is CASSLKGSYEQYV.

The V gene is TRBV6-5, the J gene TRBJ2-1, with D hard to call. Trimming pared 0 bases from V and 3 bases from J, leaving 15 bases between. Germline-derived CDR1 and CDR2 are MNHEY and SVGAGI. The CDR3 loop spans 17 amino acids. CDR3 region: CASSYSGLPTLYNEQFF. Written as DNA, the CDR3 is TGTGCCAGCAGTTACTCGGGCCTTCCGACCCTCTACAATGAGCAGTTCTTC.

This clonotype was counted at least ten times. V and J are TRBV6-4 and TRBJ2-2; the D is unclear. V was shortened by 0 bases and J by 5 bases, with 4 bases between the two germline ends. The germline gives CDR1 MRHNA, CDR2 SNTAGT. The CDR3 totals 13 residues. The CDR3 nucleotides are TGTGCCAGCAGTGACTCGACTACCGGGGAGCTGTTTTTT. This gives the protein CASSDSTTGELFF.

This clonotype was picked up a small number of times. This chain joins TRBV12-3 or TRBV12-4 and TRBJ2-7, with TRBD1 identical over 9 bases. The CDR3 runs to 14 residues. V was clipped by 6 bases and J by 3 bases; unmatched bases: 6. The CDR3 sequence: CASRYPGQGYEQYF. The CDR3 coding sequence is TGTGCCAGCAGATATCCGGGACAGGGCTACGAGCAGTACTTC.

This clonotype was recorded a few times. This rearrangement joins TRBV7-3 to TRBJ2-5; D remains ambiguous. This CDR3 is built from 12 residues. Trimming took 5 bases from V and 5 from J, leaving 9 bases between them. Germline V gene data show CDR1 as SGHTA and CDR2 as FQGTGA. The CDR3 nucleotides read TGTGCCAGCAGCACCGGAGACGAGACCCAGTACTTC. This encodes CASSTGDETQYF.

This clonotype has at least ten counts. This chain uses TRBV29-1 with TRBJ2-1, with 8 positions matching TRBD1. CDR1 is SQVTM and CDR2 is ANQGSEA in the germline V gene. The CDR3 has 15 amino acids. Trimming removed 6 bases from V and 5 bases from J; junction bases left unmatched: 12. The chain's CDR3 is CSVTRQGTLHNEQFF. The CDR3 region has the DNA TGCAGCGTCACGAGACAGGGGACCCTCCACAATGAGCAGTTCTTC.

This rearrangement joins TRBV10-1 to TRBJ2-3, with no clear D. This CDR3 is built from 14 residues. V was trimmed by 0 bases and J by 4 bases, leaving 8 bases between them. Per the germline V gene, CDR1 is WNHNN and CDR2 is SYGVQD (reference sequence). CDR3 protein: CASSESAAADTQYF. The CDR3 coding sequence is TGCGCCAGCAGTGAGTCGGCGGCGGCAGATACGCAGTATTTT.

This clonotype was picked up a small number of times. The chain uses TRBV19 and TRBJ2-5; 7 nucleotides match TRBD2. Per germline, CDR1 LNHDA and CDR2 SQIVND (reference sequence). The CDR3 is made up of 13 amino acids. The CDR3 sequence: CAASGSLQETQYF. The CDR3 region has the DNA TGTGCAGCTAGCGGCTCACTCCAAGAGACCCAGTACTTC.

The chain uses TRBV20-1 and TRBJ2-5; D is undetermined. The CDR3 length is 13 residues. Germline CDR1 and CDR2: DFQATT and SNEGSKA (reference sequence). V was trimmed by 2 bases and J by 4 bases, leaving 11 bases between them. The CDR3 sequence is CSARIPLGETQYF. The CDR3 bases are TGCAGTGCTAGAATCCCCTTGGGAGAGACCCAGTACTTC.

This clonotype was observed a handful of times. Here the CDR3 DNA reads TGTGCCAGCAGCCAAGGACAGGTCTGGGAAAAACTGTTTTTT. Translation gives CASSQGQVWEKLFF. The chain uses TRBV14 and TRBJ1-4, with D possibly being TRBD1 (6 bases). V dropped 1 base and J dropped 8 bases, with 11 bases sitting between them. From germline, CDR1 is SGHDN and CDR2 FVKESK. The CDR3 is made up of 14 amino acids. Looking up the rest from reference TRBV14 and TRBJ1-4 gives the full variable domain: EAGVTQFPSHSVIEKGQTVTLRCDPISGHDNLYWYRRVMGKEIKFLLHFVKESKQDESGMPNNRFLAERTGGTYSTLKVQPAELEDSGVYFCASSQGQVWEKLFFGSGTQLSVL.

This clonotype has a count of ten or more. This CDR3 reads CASSAGTGGLNEQFF. CDR3 DNA sequence: TGCGCCAGCAGCGCCGGGACAGGGGGCCTCAATGAGCAGTTCTTC. The chain carries TRBV5-1 and TRBJ2-1, with 12 bases that match TRBD1. CDR1 and CDR2 (germline): SGHRS, YFSETQ. The J segment lost 6 bases and the V segment lost 4 bases, leaving 5 bases of the junction unmatched. This CDR3 contains 15 residues.

V usage is TRBV20-1 and J usage is TRBJ2-7; D perhaps matches TRBD1 (6 bases). CDR3 length: 14 amino acids. Germline V gene sequence: CDR1 DFQATT, CDR2 SNEGSKA (reference sequence). V lost 6 bases, J lost 5 bases, and 20 bases lay in between. The CDR3 DNA follows: TGCAGTGCCATAGACAGGCGCAACCTCAACGAGCAGTACTTC. It encodes CSAIDRRNLNEQYF.

This clonotype showed up just a few times. The chain links TRBV20-1 to TRBJ2-5; 9 bases agree with TRBD1. The length of the CDR3 is 13 residues. Trimming removed 2 bases from V and 7 bases from J; junction bases left unmatched: 5. Germline CDR1 is DFQATT and CDR2 is SNEGSKA (reference sequence). Here the CDR3 reads CSARRGQGWTQYF. CDR3 in DNA: TGCAGTGCTAGACGCGGACAGGGGTGGACCCAGTACTTC.